A single sample is the source of the 7 T cell receptor beta chains below, sequenced in a study of T cells expressing NK-cell markers. TCRdb re-called the 5' RACE reads and catalogs CDR3 proteins one per entry, DNA excluded. The specimen's table records over 350,000 distinct CDR3 sequences. The sample consisted of blood T cells: a sorted CD56 or NKG2C T cell subset, CD4+ or CD8+ T cells, or bulk PBMC T cells (not recorded which). The receptors shown here come from a woman in her forties or fifties in good health.

This chain connects TRBV18 to TRBJ1-1; TCRdb lists TRBD1, though no DNA is available to test this call. The CDR3 contains 16 residues. The germline V gene encodes CDR1 KGHSH and CDR2 LQKENI. The CDR3 region is CASSPVDRGLNTEAFF.

The chain is built from TRBV12-3 or TRBV12-4 and TRBJ2-1. The CDR3 extends over 12 amino acids. The CDR3 reads CASSLTYNEQFF.

V gene TRBV7-8 combines with J gene TRBJ2-5; TCRdb gives TRBD1 as the D gene, but with no DNA this cannot be confirmed. The germline CDR1 and CDR2 sequences are SGHVS and FQNEAQ. The CDR3 has 14 residues. CDR3 protein: CASNLRGGQETQYF.

The rearrangement joins TRBV9 to TRBJ2-1; TCRdb returns TRBD1, unconfirmable since there is no DNA. Germline V gene data show CDR1 as SGDLS and CDR2 as YYNGEE. The CDR3 loop spans 15 amino acids. The CDR3 reads CASSVVKGAHNEQFF.

J is TRBJ2-3 and V is TRBV3-1; TCRdb selects TRBD2, and the lack of DNA leaves this call unchecked. Germline V gives CDR1 LGHDT, CDR2 YNNKEL (reference sequence). There are 17 residues in the CDR3. CDR3 residues: CASSQDLAGAVPDTQYF.

J is TRBJ2-1 and V is TRBV6-5; TCRdb's D call of TRBD1 is untestable without DNA. The CDR3 extends over 16 amino acids. Per germline, CDR1 MNHEY and CDR2 SVGAGI. CDR3: CASRRSSLRGHNEQFF.

The J gene is TRBJ1-4, the V gene TRBV6-5. The germline CDR1 and CDR2 sequences are MNHEY and SVGAGI. The CDR3 contains 14 residues. The CDR3 spells CASRQDATNEKLFF.